This entry concerns a single T cell receptor beta chain. In the original processing: Estimation of nucleated cell counts relied on the amplification of reference gene primers. The assay was immunoSEQ multiplex PCR, and TCRdb's table has in-frame clones only and misses some. V and J calls and clone size are given by that table; D and trimming were obtained from the DNA. The data hold some 250,000 clones, with around 87% observed a single time. The sample originates from a study of blood T cell repertoires in COVID-19. Whole-study context: The United States, Italy and Spain were the sources of the acute and convalescent COVID-19 samples.

The germline V gene has CDR1 SGDLS and CDR2 YYNGEE. This CDR3 spans 17 amino acids. V lost 3 bases and J lost 1; bases outside the gene matches: 10. Specimen: peripheral blood. The origin of this receptor is a woman in her sixties or seventies with active or convalescent COVID-19. J is TRBJ2-3 and V is TRBV9, with 8 bases identical to TRBD2. CDR3 protein: CASSEDVAGLGTDTQYF. The DNA for the CDR3 is TGTGCCAGCAGCGAGGATGTAGCGGGGCTTGGCACAGATACGCAGTATTTT.